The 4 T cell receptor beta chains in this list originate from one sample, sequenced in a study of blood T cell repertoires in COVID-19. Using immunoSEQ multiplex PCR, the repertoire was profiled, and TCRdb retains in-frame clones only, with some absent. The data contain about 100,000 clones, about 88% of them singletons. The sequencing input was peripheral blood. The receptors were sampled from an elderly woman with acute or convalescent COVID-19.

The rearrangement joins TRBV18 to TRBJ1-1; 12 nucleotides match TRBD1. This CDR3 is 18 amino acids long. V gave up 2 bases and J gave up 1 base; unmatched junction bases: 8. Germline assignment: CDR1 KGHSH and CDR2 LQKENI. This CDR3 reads CASSPKGTGGNRNTEAFF. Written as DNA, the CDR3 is TGTGCCAGCTCACCAAAGGGGACAGGGGGCAATAGGAACACTGAAGCTTTCTTT. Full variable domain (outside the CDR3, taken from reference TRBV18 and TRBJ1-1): NAGVMQNPRHLVRRRGQEARLRCSPMKGHSHVYWYRQLPEEGLKFMVYLQKENIIDESGMPKERFSAEFPKEGPSILRIQQVVRGDSAAYFCASSPKGTGGNRNTEAFFGQGTRLTVV.

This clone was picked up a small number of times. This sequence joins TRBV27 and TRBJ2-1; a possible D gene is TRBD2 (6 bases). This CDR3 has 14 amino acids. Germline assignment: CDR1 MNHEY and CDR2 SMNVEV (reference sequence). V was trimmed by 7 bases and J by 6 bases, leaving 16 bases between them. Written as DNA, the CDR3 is TGTGCCAGCAATTCAGGAGGGTTGATCAATGAGCAGTTCTTC. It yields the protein CASNSGGLINEQFF.

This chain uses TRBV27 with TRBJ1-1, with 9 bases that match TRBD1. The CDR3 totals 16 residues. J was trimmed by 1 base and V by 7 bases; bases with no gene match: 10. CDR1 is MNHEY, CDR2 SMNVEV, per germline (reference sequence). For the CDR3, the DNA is TGTGCCAGCAATAGACAGGGGGGCGTACGGAACACTGAAGCTTTCTTT. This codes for CASNRQGGVRNTEAFF.

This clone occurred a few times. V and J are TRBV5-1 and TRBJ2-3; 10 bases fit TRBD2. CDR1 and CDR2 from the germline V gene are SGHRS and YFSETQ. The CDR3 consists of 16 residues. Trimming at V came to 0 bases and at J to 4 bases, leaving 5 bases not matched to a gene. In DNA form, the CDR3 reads TGCGCCAGCAGCTTGGAGTCTAGCGGGGGTGCAGATACGCAGTATTTT. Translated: CASSLESSGGADTQYF.